This T cell receptor beta chain derives from a study of T cells in Graves' hyperthyroidism and ophthalmopathy. Study-level findings and limits: Among thyroid clonotypes expanded above 0.001, most also appeared in blood.

Graves' hyperthyroidism qualified as stable when ophthalmopathy did not progress within 18 months. Using around 10 ml of fresh peripheral blood, PBMCs were prepared. For this clonotype: Its antigen remains unidentified.

TCR beta CDR3 regions were amplified from RNA. The HTBI primer set drove a first-round RT-PCR of the TCR CDR3. One entry per CDR3 protein, called by TCRdb with MiXCR from the multiplex PCR reads. The table includes about 400,000 distinct CDR3 sequences, more than 12% detected once. The receptor was isolated from a woman in her 30s with Graves' hyperthyroidism. The source material was blood.

CDR3 residues: CSARMWTGANVLTF. In nucleotides, the CDR3 is TGCAGTGCTAGAATGTGGACTGGGGCCAACGTCCTGACTTTC. V gene TRBV20-1 combines with J gene TRBJ2-6; no clear D gene. Germline CDR1 is DFQATT and CDR2 is SNEGSKA (reference sequence). This CDR3 contains 14 residues. Trimming took 2 bases from V and 2 from J, leaving 7 bases between them.